The clone carrying this T cell receptor (beta chain) was counted at least ten times. The antigen remains undetermined. Noted time point: newly diagnosed GD, antithyroid drugs for less than 3 months. PBMC RNA was the source of the TCR library. American Thyroid Association guidelines served as the basis for diagnosing Graves' disease. This specimen comes from a study of regulatory T cells in long-lasting Graves disease. Study-wide results and limits: Those with persistent Graves' had less TCR diversity than newly diagnosed patients. Samples came from peripheral blood alone, without thyroid tissue.

According to the study, TCR beta libraries were built with iRepertoire HTBI primers and CDR3-region Arm-PCR. One entry per CDR3 protein results from TCRdb running MiXCR on the multiplex PCR reads. The sample gives about 620,000 distinct CDR3 sequences, about 16% of which show up once; around 18% is in the top ten. The same data also went into a second study, on T cells in Graves' hyperthyroidism and ophthalmopathy.

The starting material was peripheral blood mononuclear cells (PBMCs), obtained at new diagnosis, from a patient treated with antithyroid drugs. The receptor was derived from a woman aged 25-40 years with Graves disease.

This CDR3 reads CASSIGGPNTEAFF. The CDR3 nucleotides are TGTGCCAGTAGTATAGGGGGGCCCAACACTGAAGCTTTCTTT. The chain uses TRBV19 and TRBJ1-1; TRBD1 might be the D (6 bases). This CDR3 has 14 residues. Trimming shortened V by 1 base and J by 2 bases, and 8 bases separated the two germline ends. Germline CDR1 is LNHDA and CDR2 is SQIVND (reference sequence). Based on the CDR3 plus reference TRBV19 and TRBJ1-1, the full variable domain is DGGITQSPKYLFRKEGQNVTLSCEQNLNHDAMYWYRQDPGQGLRLIYYSQIVNDFQKGDIAEGYSVSREKKESFPLTVTSAQKNPTAFYLCASSIGGPNTEAFFGQGTRLTVV.